The clone carrying this TCR beta chain was seen at least ten times. The data are from a study of early T cells in non-severe SARS-CoV-2 infection. Study context: Sequencing was performed on bulk RNA from unsorted whole blood, leaving chains unpaired.

Attachment of unique molecular identifiers was made to individual cDNA molecules. TCRdb re-called the 5' RACE reads with MiXCR, one entry per CDR3 protein. This sample carries 25,000 to 35,000 distinct CDR3 sequences, about 4.9% of them seen once, and the ten largest clones take approximately 5.3%. CDR3 size: 13 residues. The V end was cut by 5 bases, the J end by 12 bases, with 16 bases between. From germline, CDR1 is MDHEN and CDR2 SYDVKM. The chain joins TRBV28 to TRBJ1-4; D gene unclear. The specimen comprised whole blood, sampled at baseline. The receptor comes from an adult who was a healthcare worker with PCR-confirmed SARS-CoV-2 infection or an uninfected control (not recorded which). CDR3 sequence reads: CASSPAPGGELFF. CDR3 bases: TGTGCCAGCAGTCCCGCCCCTGGAGGTGAACTGTTTTTT.